These 31 T cell receptor beta chains were sequenced from one sample in a study of T cells in Graves' hyperthyroidism and ophthalmopathy. Amplification of TCR beta CDR3 regions used RNA as the template. HTBI primers were the set used in a first-round RT-PCR of the TCR CDR3. TCRdb reprocessed the multiplex PCR reads via MiXCR and lists one record per CDR3 protein. The table shows hundreds of thousands of distinct CDR3 sequences, with roughly 15% occurring only once. Sequenced material: blood. The receptor set was obtained from a man younger than 30 with Graves' ophthalmopathy.

The table lists this clonotype with many counts. This chain connects TRBV9 to TRBJ2-7; TRBD1 might be the D (6 bases). Looked up from germline, CDR1 is SGDLS and CDR2 is YYNGEE. Deletions cut 3 bases from V and 2 bases from J, with 15 bases between. CDR3 length: 15 residues. CDR3 DNA sequence: TGTGCCAGCAGCGCGGCTTTGGGGACAACCTACGAGCAGTACTTC. Protein: CASSAALGTTYEQYF. The full variable domain, rest sourced from reference TRBV9 and TRBJ2-7, is DSGVTQTPKHLITATGQRVTLRCSPRSGDLSVYWYQQSLDQGLQFLIQYYNGEERAKGNILERFSAQQFPDLHSELNLSSLELGDSALYFCASSAALGTTYEQYFGPGTRLTVT.

This clonotype was recorded at least ten times. The rearrangement joins TRBV15 to TRBJ1-5, with no clear D. V shed 1 base and J shed 3 bases, with 7 bases lying between them. Germline CDR1 LNHNV, CDR2 YYDKDF (reference sequence). This CDR3 has 14 residues. DNA of the CDR3: TGTGCCACCAGCAGAGTTAGGGCCAATCAGCCCCAGCATTTT. Its translation is CATSRVRANQPQHF.

This clonotype was seen only a few times. This sequence joins TRBV29-1 and TRBJ2-2; D not resolved. V shed 5 bases and J shed 3 bases, with 10 bases lying between them. Germline assignment: CDR1 SQVTM and CDR2 ANQGSEA. The CDR3 has 13 amino acids. The DNA of the CDR3 is TGCAGCGTTAAGACGGGTGACACCGGGGAGCTGTTTTTT. Translated, it gives CSVKTGDTGELFF.

There are many counts of this clonotype. The chain's CDR3 is CASSYRDSGGYTF. In nucleotides, the CDR3 is TGTGCCAGCAGTTACAGGGACTCAGGGGGCTACACCTTC. This sequence joins TRBV6-6 and TRBJ1-2; maybe TRBD1 (5 bases). The CDR3 is made up of 13 amino acids. Germline assignment: CDR1 MNHNY and CDR2 SVGAGI (reference sequence). V was clipped by 2 bases and J by 8 bases, with 12 bases between them.

This clonotype was recorded a few times. V usage is TRBV25-1 and J usage is TRBJ2-7; 7 bases align to TRBD2. CDR1 and CDR2 from the germline V gene are MGHDK and SYGVNS. With V trimmed by 7 bases and J by 7 bases, 7 bases remained unmatched. The CDR3 consists of 12 residues. As DNA, the CDR3 is TGTGCCAGCACCAGGATGGGAGGGGAGCAGTACTTC. This gives the protein CASTRMGGEQYF.

This clonotype has only a few counts. The chain couples TRBV6-1 to TRBJ2-1, with a weak D call TRBD2 (6 bases). CDR3 size: 15 residues. The V end was cut by 6 bases, the J end by 0 bases, with 12 bases between. CDR1 and CDR2 (germline): MNHNS, SASEGT. The CDR3 here is CASRPSGPSYNEQFF. The CDR3 DNA reads as TGTGCCAGCAGACCAAGCGGGCCCTCCTACAATGAGCAGTTCTTC.

This clonotype appeared a few times. As DNA, the CDR3 is TGTGCCAGTAGACTAGCGGGAAAAGAGACCCAGTACTTC. Translating it yields CASRLAGKETQYF. The chain links TRBV19 to TRBJ2-5, with 10 bases aligning to TRBD2. V shed 6 bases, J shed 3 bases, and the junction held 1 base outside the gene matches. The CDR3 is 13 residues long. From germline, CDR1 is LNHDA and CDR2 SQIVND (reference sequence).

V is TRBV9 and J is TRBJ1-1; no clear D. Looked up from germline, CDR1 is SGDLS and CDR2 is YYNGEE. Trimming cost V 0 bases and J 4 bases, with 10 bases left between them. The CDR3 consists of 14 residues. This CDR3 reads CASSVGPGSTEAFF. CDR3 in DNA: TGTGCCAGCAGCGTAGGCCCTGGCAGCACTGAAGCTTTCTTT.

The chain employs TRBV5-1 and TRBJ1-5; D is perhaps TRBD1 (6 bases). The CDR3 has 15 residues. The ends were cut back, 1 base at V and 6 bases at J, with 14 bases in the middle. CDR1 is SGHRS and CDR2 is YFSETQ in the germline V gene. The CDR3 sequence is CASSLSGGGGQPQHF. The DNA for the CDR3 is TGCGCCAGCAGCTTGAGCGGGGGCGGGGGTCAGCCCCAGCATTTT.

The V and J genes are TRBV7-8 and TRBJ1-1, with a weak D call TRBD1 (6 bases). The CDR3 contains 15 residues. Trimming left V 5 bases short and J 0 bases short, with 13 bases between. The germline gives CDR1 SGHVS, CDR2 FQNEAQ. The CDR3 protein is CASSQQGAMNTEAFF. In DNA, the CDR3 is TGTGCCAGCAGCCAACAGGGCGCAATGAACACTGAAGCTTTCTTT.

Of note for this clonotype: A much bigger clone sits one base away, suggesting this may be a read error. This rearrangement joins TRBV6-1 to TRBJ1-4; D possibly corresponds to TRBD1 (5 bases). CDR1 and CDR2 (germline): MNHNS, SASEGT. The CDR3 covers 14 residues. The CDR3 DNA reads TGTGCCAGCAGACGCAGCGGGACTAATAAAAAACTGTTTTTT. Encoded protein: CASRRSGTNKKLFF.

This clonotype was picked up many times. J is TRBJ2-1 and V is TRBV7-9; possible D gene TRBD1, 5 bases. CDR1 is SEHNR, CDR2 FQNEAQ, per germline (reference sequence). Trimming left V 0 bases short and J 8 bases short, with 11 bases between. This CDR3 contains 14 residues. The CDR3 region has the DNA TGTGCCAGCAGCTTAGCTGTCCAGGGCCATGAGCAGTTCTTC. This encodes CASSLAVQGHEQFF.

This rearrangement joins TRBV24-1 to TRBJ2-5; 8 bases are a match to TRBD1. This CDR3 comprises 15 residues. CDR1 and CDR2 from the germline V gene are KGHDR and SFDVKD. The V segment lost 7 bases and the J segment 4 bases; nucleotides outside the gene matches: 10. The CDR3 sequence is CATSKGQAGVETQYF. Here the CDR3 DNA reads TGTGCCACCAGCAAGGGACAGGCTGGTGTAGAGACCCAGTACTTC.

This clonotype has just a few counts. The chain links TRBV5-8 to TRBJ1-6; unclear D gene. Trimming stripped 4 bases from V and 12 bases from J, with 14 bases between. CDR1 and CDR2 from the germline V gene are SGHTS and YDEGEE. The CDR3 consists of 13 residues. The CDR3 loop reads CASSHLNSEPLHF. CDR3 DNA sequence: TGTGCCAGCAGCCACCTAAACAGCGAACCCCTCCACTTT.

The rearrangement links TRBV2 to TRBJ2-5, with D possibly called TRBD1 or TRBD2 (5 bases each). The CDR3 is 14 residues long. Trimming stripped 6 bases from V and 7 bases from J, with 18 bases between. Germline CDR1 is SNHLY and CDR2 is FYNNEI. The CDR3 spells CASRPGTSGGTQYF. In DNA, the CDR3 is TGTGCCAGCAGACCCGGGACCTCTGGGGGGACCCAGTACTTC.

Ten or more counts support this clonotype. V and J are TRBV7-9 and TRBJ2-7; D not resolved. CDR1 is SEHNR, CDR2 FQNEAQ, per germline (reference sequence). There are 13 residues in the CDR3. The germline V and J ends were trimmed by 5 bases and 4 bases, with 12 bases remaining between them. The CDR3 nucleotides are TGTGCCAGCAGCACTTCCGGCCCATACGAGCAGTACTTC. Translated: CASSTSGPYEQYF.

The chain combines TRBV6-2 or TRBV6-3 with TRBJ2-4, with 9 bases lining up with TRBD1. V dropped 4 bases and J dropped 10; count of bases not matched to a gene: 11. Germline CDR1 MNHEY, CDR2 SVGEGT. This CDR3 spans 15 amino acids. The DNA for the CDR3 is TGTGCCAGCAGTTTACTTCGGGACAGGGACGTTATTCAGTACTTC. Translation gives CASSLLRDRDVIQYF.

This clonotype was observed at least ten times. This chain uses TRBV6-5 with TRBJ1-5, with D tentatively TRBD1 (5 bases). This CDR3 comprises 16 residues. With 0 bases removed from V and 1 base from J, the gap between germline ends came to 10 bases. Germline V gene data show CDR1 as MNHEY and CDR2 as SVGAGI. CDR3 region: CASSYSGTESNQPQHF. Written as DNA, the CDR3 is TGTGCCAGCAGTTACTCGGGGACGGAAAGCAATCAGCCCCAGCATTTT.

The V gene is TRBV14, the J gene TRBJ1-5, with D possibly being TRBD1 (5 bases). Trimming took 0 bases from V and 6 from J, leaving 6 bases between them. The CDR3 loop spans 13 amino acids. Germline CDR1 SGHDN, CDR2 FVKESK. CDR3 residues: CASSQDGGQPQHF. CDR3 coding DNA: TGTGCCAGCAGCCAAGACGGGGGTCAGCCCCAGCATTTT.

This clonotype was seen many times. The V call is TRBV3-1, the J call TRBJ2-3; 7 nucleotides agree with TRBD2. The CDR3 has 16 residues. Per the germline V gene, CDR1 is LGHDT and CDR2 is YNNKEL (reference sequence). V was pared by 1 base and J by 1 base, with 5 bases of the junction left unmatched. The CDR3 sequence is CASSQGSGGGTDTQYF. The CDR3 DNA is TGTGCCAGCAGCCAAGGTTCGGGGGGAGGCACAGATACGCAGTATTTT.

Regarding this clonotype: This may arise from a read error, as a much more abundant clone is one base away. The chain couples TRBV12-5 to TRBJ2-5, with D unclear. This CDR3 is built from 12 residues. Per germline, CDR1 LGHNT and CDR2 FRNRAP. The CDR3 DNA sequence: TGTGCTAGTGGTTTTGGGAAAGAGGCCCAGTACTTC. It is translated as CASGFGKEAQYF.

This clonotype was seen repeatedly, ten times or more. This rearrangement joins TRBV24-1 to TRBJ2-5; possibly TRBD2 for D (6 bases). CDR3 length: 14 residues. Trimming pared 10 bases from V and 3 bases from J, leaving 17 bases between. Germline CDR1 KGHDR, CDR2 SFDVKD. Here the CDR3 DNA reads TGTGCCACGAGAGAGTCCGGGAGTAAAGAGACCCAGTACTTC. Its translation is CATRESGSKETQYF.

The rearrangement uses TRBV3-1 and TRBJ2-7, with no clear D. V gave up 5 bases and J gave up 3 bases, with 14 bases separating them. The CDR3 is 14 residues long. Germline CDR1 LGHDT, CDR2 YNNKEL (reference sequence). CDR3 loop: CASSYVDGIYEQYF. In DNA, the CDR3 is TGTGCCAGCAGCTACGTCGACGGAATCTACGAGCAGTACTTC.

Ten or more counts support this clonotype. The chain recombines TRBV5-1 with TRBJ2-3, with a tentative D call TRBD2 (7 bases). The V and J ends lost 2 bases and 5 bases respectively, with 21 bases between them. This CDR3 comprises 17 residues. Per germline, CDR1 SGHRS and CDR2 YFSETQ. CDR3 sequence (DNA): TGCGCCAGCAGCTTACAGGGTTTGGCGGGAGCTCAAGATACGCAGTATTTT. This translates into CASSLQGLAGAQDTQYF.

The chain combines TRBV5-6 with TRBJ1-6; TRBD1 might be the D (5 bases). The CDR3 contains 17 residues. Trimming shortened V by 4 bases and J by 0 bases, and 14 bases separated the two germline ends. CDR1 and CDR2 from the germline V gene are SGHDT and YYEEEE. The CDR3 region has the DNA TGTGCCAGCAGCCTTGGGACGAAGTACTCCTATAATTCACCCCTCCACTTT. Its protein is CASSLGTKYSYNSPLHF.

This clonotype was counted between two and nine times. The CDR3 spells CASNGRDGYTF. As DNA, the CDR3 is TGTGCCAGTAACGGGCGGGATGGCTACACCTTC. V and J are TRBV19 and TRBJ1-2; D call uncertain. Germline lookup yields CDR1 LNHDA and CDR2 SQIVND (reference sequence). This CDR3 contains 11 residues. Deletions cut 7 bases from V and 6 bases from J, with 9 bases between.

The CDR3 bases are TGCAGCGTTGAAGACCCTTTGGAGACAGGGAACGAGCAGTACTTC. Residues: CSVEDPLETGNEQYF. This sequence joins TRBV29-1 and TRBJ2-7; TRBD1 aligns across 7 bases. This CDR3 contains 15 residues. Trimming cost V 0 bases and J 5 bases; bases outside gene matches: 10. In germline, CDR1 is SQVTM, CDR2 ANQGSEA.

This clonotype was recorded at least ten times. The rearrangement joins TRBV11-2 to TRBJ2-1; 8 bases fit TRBD2. The CDR3 is 14 amino acids. The germline V gene encodes CDR1 SGHAT and CDR2 FQNNGV. Trimming at V came to 4 bases and at J to 4 bases, leaving 3 bases not matched to a gene. CDR3 residues: CASSSSGPYNEQFF. Here the CDR3 DNA reads TGTGCCAGCAGCTCTAGCGGGCCGTACAATGAGCAGTTCTTC.

This clonotype appeared many times. The chain uses TRBV7-9 and TRBJ2-7, with 7 bases aligning to TRBD2. This CDR3 comprises 14 residues. Losses at the gene ends were 1 base for V and 6 bases for J; bases not matched to a gene: 6. Germline assignment: CDR1 SEHNR and CDR2 FQNEAQ (reference sequence). The CDR3 region is CASSLGLAEGEQYF. DNA for the CDR3: TGTGCCAGCAGCTTAGGACTAGCCGAGGGCGAGCAGTACTTC.

The chain couples TRBV7-9 to TRBJ2-7; possibly TRBD1 for D (7 bases). Germline V CDR1 and CDR2: SEHNR, FQNEAQ (reference sequence). Trimming shortened V by 2 bases and J by 3 bases, and 14 bases separated the two germline ends. This CDR3 has 15 amino acids. As DNA, the CDR3 is TGTGCCAGCAGCTTAAACAGGGGAGGCTACTACGAGCAGTACTTC. Protein: CASSLNRGGYYEQYF.

This clonotype has a count of ten or more. V gene TRBV18 combines with J gene TRBJ2-5; tentatively, D is TRBD1 (5 bases). Germline CDR1 is KGHSH and CDR2 is LQKENI. Trimming stripped 2 bases from V and 2 bases from J, with 9 bases between. The CDR3 has 14 residues. CDR3 sequence: CASSPTRAQETQYF. DNA of the CDR3: TGTGCCAGCTCACCAACCAGGGCACAAGAGACCCAGTACTTC. The full variable domain, rest sourced from reference TRBV18 and TRBJ2-5, is NAGVMQNPRHLVRRRGQEARLRCSPMKGHSHVYWYRQLPEEGLKFMVYLQKENIIDESGMPKERFSAEFPKEGPSILRIQQVVRGDSAAYFCASSPTRAQETQYFGPGTRLLVL.